This T cell receptor beta chain was identified in a study of human T cells and chemical hapten exposure. Study information: Once 0.01% DPC had been applied to the upper back by patch test, readings were taken at 6 days.

Broader study findings: Patch test score rose with PT1 expanded TCRs, significant at 8, 16, 32, not 4. Following DPC sensitization, TCRs present above 1 in 1000 frequency showed no change.

The authors' processing: Between roughly 23,224 and 700,000 TCRs appeared in each sample, and the median stood at roughly 100,000. TCRdb re-derived calls from the RACE reads in MiXCR, one entry per CDR3 protein. These V and J calls are TCRdb output, not the study's own analysis. Of 62,000 or so distinct CDR3 sequences in the sample, 11% are singletons; the top ten hold roughly 2.1%. This sample's time point: patch test 3, about 24 weeks after DPC sensitization. Sample treatment: therapeutic diphenylcyclopropenone sensitization with weekly scalp DPC. This clonotype was picked up a small number of times. Its antigen remains unidentified. V lost 2 bases to trimming and J lost 14 bases; unmatched junction nucleotides: 10. CDR1 LGHDT and CDR2 YNNKEL come from the germline V gene (reference sequence). CDR3 length: 14 residues.

V is TRBV3-1 and J is TRBJ2-3; 10 nucleotides align to TRBD2. The sequence derives from a woman aged 30 to 39 with alopecia areata. Some clones in this sample may be carry-over from other donors' samples. Source: whole blood, taken in connection with sensitization to the hapten diphenylcyclopropenone (DPC). The CDR3 DNA is TGTGCCAGCAGCCAACCGATGAGCGGGAGGGCCGTGTATTTT. Encoded protein: CASSQPMSGRAVYF.